This T cell receptor (beta chain) was found in a study of shared clonotypes between healthy human individuals. Overall study context: Contributing individuals were two females and a few males aged 18 to 49. Study-wide results and limits: An expected dependence of interdonor clonotype sharing on sequencing depth was noted.

A word on this clone: Its antigen is unidentified.

CDR3 size: 14 residues. V was cut by 7 bases and J by 2 bases, with 14 bases left in between. Per the germline V gene, CDR1 is MRHNA and CDR2 is SNTAGT. Genomic DNA per cell subset filled all wells of several immunoSEQ plates. The assay was immunoSEQ multiplex PCR, and TCRdb's table has in-frame clones only and misses some. The table shows about 470,000 clones, with around 79% occurring only once. The rearrangement joins TRBV6-4 to TRBJ1-1; D might be TRBD1 (5 bases). The material sequenced was PBMCs. The clonotype originates from a middle-aged woman in good health. Some clones in this sample may be carry-over from other donors' samples. The CDR3 here is CASKLQVSNTEAFF. CDR3 DNA sequence: TGTGCCAGCAAACTACAGGTCTCAAACACTGAAGCTTTCTTT.